This TCR beta chain was identified in a study of T cell responses to AZD1222 COVID-19 vaccine (dated by TCRdb to 2020 to 2022). For context, the study as a whole: A total of roughly 240 trial participants underwent TCR sequencing, of whom 207 received two doses of AZD1222 and roughly 25 received two doses of the MenACWY control vaccine. Trial participants were enrolled into age subgroups of 18-55, 56-69 and 70-plus years, which contained about 150, 27 and 61 TCR-sequenced participants, respectively.

The CDR3 measures 17 amino acids from cysteine to phenylalanine. The DNA shown is the 51-base CDR3, in frame from base 1. Comment on this clone: Its antigen has not been determined. Base qualities are not recorded, but no much larger clone differs from it by a single base.

The CDR3 regions of human TCRbeta chains were subjected to immunosequencing. Per the original workflow: Repertoire TCRs were checked for matches against a reference library of SARS-CoV-2-specific TCRs that had been generated using the MIRA antigen-specificity platform. Breadth was defined as the fraction of unique TCRs that were SARS-CoV-2-associated. Depth was defined as the fraction of total T cells that were SARS-CoV-2-associated. Each spike-specific TCR was assigned to its reactive spike region and to a CD4 or CD8 class using the MIRA data. Log10-transformed breadth and depth values were compared by one-way ANOVA with Sidak's multiple comparisons tests. This is the immuneACCESS table as TCRdb keeps it, with only in-frame sequences that have V and J called. A part of the clones is gone; compared with another copy, unresolved V genes explain less than half, and the rest is unexplained. V and J calls plus clone size are reproduced from that table; the DNA served to infer D and trimming. Counted in this sample were 110,000 to 150,000 clones; more than 70% of them appeared once. The ten largest clones represent more than 3% of the sample.

Overall study outcomes, separate from this receptor: Conclusions about previously exposed vaccinees were limited because only six or seven AZD1222 recipients were SARS-CoV-2 seropositive at baseline. After two AZD1222 doses, both the breadth and the depth of spike-specific TCRs were significantly higher than at day 0 and than in MenACWY recipients. Most participants were white British and females outnumbered males, and the authors suggested that clonal diversity may have been underestimated. Vaccine-associated CD4 TCRs spanned the whole spike protein, with dominant responses in regions 160-218 and 743-854. In the small 56-69-year group, the increase in depth fell short of significance, most likely because of low power. Because no samples from the day 14 peak response were available, repertoires could be characterized only after the peak T cell response. Nearly half of unique spike-specific TCRs reportedly recognized epitopes outside regions mutated in the B.1.351 and B.1.1.7 variants.

The sample's time point label is to be understood as: about 28 days (+/-7) after the second vaccine dose. Because spike-specific TCR depth and breadth did not differ between the two schedules, AZD1222 recipients who got a second dose at roughly 4 weeks were pooled with those who got a second dose at roughly 12 weeks. Vaccinee samples came from UK trials COV001 and COV002, including a single-blind randomized controlled phase 2/3 trial of AZD1222 (ChAdOx1 nCoV-19) in healthy adults. For TCRbeta chain sequencing, PBMC samples from trial participants were taken at day 0 and at day 28 after the second dose.

This specimen consisted of peripheral blood, obtained 28 days after the second AZD1222 dose. This clonotype was sampled from an adult who received the AZD1222 COVID-19 vaccine. The chain is encoded by TRBV21-1 joined to TRBJ2-1; the D segment call TRBD1 is taken from the table without a DNA check. TRBV21-1 is a listed pseudogene. In nucleotide form, the sequence is TGTGCCAGCAGCAAAGCGCGGGGCAGGGGGCGTCGTAATGAGCAGTTCTTC. It codes for CASSKARGRGRRNEQFF.